The 31 T cell receptor beta chains in this list originate from one sample, sequenced in a study of graft-versus-host responses after intestinal transplantation (dated by TCRdb to about 2021). What this sample's time point label stands for: cells obtained before transplantation from donor or recipient. These receptors' antigens are unknown. Library generation was performed with the immunoSEQ multiplex PCR assay. Imported from immuneACCESS, the table was reduced by TCRdb to in-frame sequences with V and J called. These copies leave out some clones; in studies compared against another copy, an unresolved V gene accounts for under half, and the cause of the remainder is not known. Within this sample are 80,000 to 95,000 clones, with 90% to 95% of them counted one time only. The ten largest clones add up to roughly 2% of the sample. The sequences come from unstimulated CD8+ T cells sorted from spleen or lymph node cells, collected before intestinal transplant. The origin of the receptors is a human donor who received an intestinal transplant.

V gene TRBV2 combines with J gene TRBJ1-2; weak D call: TRBD1 (6 bases). Germline-derived CDR1 and CDR2 are SNHLY and FYNNEI. The CDR3 extends over 13 amino acids. With 6 bases removed from V and 3 bases from J, the gap between germline ends came to 11 bases. As DNA, the CDR3 is TGTGCCAGCAGGGACAGAAAAGACTATGGCTACACCTTC. Its protein is CASRDRKDYGYTF. Variable domain in full (rest from reference TRBV2 and TRBJ1-2): EPEVTQTPSHQVTQMGQEVILRCVPISNHLYFYWYRQILGQKVEFLVSFYNNEISEKSEIFDDQFSVERPDGSNFTLKIRSTKLEDSAMYFCASRDRKDYGYTFGSGTRLTVV.

The chain uses TRBV5-6 and TRBJ2-7; 9 bases match TRBD2. V lost 0 bases to trimming and J lost 7 bases; unmatched junction nucleotides: 5. CDR3 length: 14 amino acids. Per germline, CDR1 SGHDT and CDR2 YYEEEE. CDR3 in DNA: TGTGCCAGCAGCTTGGGACTAGCGGAGGGGGAGCAGTACTTC. Translating gives CASSLGLAEGEQYF.

This clone occurred once. In this CDR3 the conserved last residue, phenylalanine or tryptophan, is missing, so a read error is likely. The DNA is left out, because the CDR3 cannot be placed on it with certainty; the CDR3 is given as TCRdb lists it. The chain combines TRBV7-9 with TRBJ1-2; the table's D gene call, TRBD1, was not cross checked with the DNA. Germline V gives CDR1 SEHNR, CDR2 FQNEAQ (reference sequence). The CDR3 is made up of 13 amino acids, end residues included. CDR3 loop: CASSSTRTGDNSV.

Concerning this clone: This CDR3 is also generated by other DNA sequences in the sample. This chain links TRBV19 with TRBJ1-1; the D is unclear. V lost 5 bases, J lost 5 bases, and 9 bases lay in between. From germline, CDR1 is LNHDA and CDR2 SQIVND (reference sequence). CDR3 length: 12 residues. CDR3 sequence reads: CASSLGVTEAFF. The DNA of the CDR3 is TGTGCCAGTAGTCTCGGGGTTACTGAAGCTTTCTTT.

The rearrangement joins TRBV7-9 to TRBJ1-1; tentatively, D is TRBD1 (6 bases). V was shortened by 6 bases and J by 2 bases, with 13 bases between the two germline ends. The length of the CDR3 is 14 residues. CDR1 is SEHNR and CDR2 is FQNEAQ in the germline V gene (reference sequence). The CDR3 nucleotides are TGTGCCAGCAGTCGGACAGTGGAAAACACTGAAGCTTTCTTT. Protein: CASSRTVENTEAFF.

The CDR3 nucleotides read TGTGCCACCAGCAGAACCTCAGGGGGCGGAAGGACTGAAGCTTTCTTT. Amino acid sequence: CATSRTSGGGRTEAFF. The chain is built from TRBV15 and TRBJ1-1; TRBD1 matches 8 bases. The ends lost 2 bases at V and 5 bases at J; junction bases unmatched: 10. Germline V gives CDR1 LNHNV, CDR2 YYDKDF (reference sequence). The CDR3 loop spans 16 amino acids.

CDR3 in amino acids: CSAGTGNYEQYF. CDR3 nucleotides: TGCAGCGCAGGGACAGGTAACTACGAGCAGTACTTC. The chain couples TRBV29-1 to TRBJ2-7, with TRBD1 identical over 8 bases. The CDR3 spans 12 residues. Germline V gives CDR1 SQVTM, CDR2 ANQGSEA. V shed 7 bases, J shed 3 bases, and the junction held 5 bases outside the gene matches.

This sequence joins TRBV7-8 and TRBJ2-7; D gene unclear. The CDR3 is 12 residues long. V lost 5 bases and J 6 bases, leaving 11 bases between the germline ends. CDR1 SGHVS and CDR2 FQNEAQ come from the germline V gene. As DNA, the CDR3 is TGTGCCAGCAGCGCTCGCGGTGGCGAGCAGTACTTC. Translated: CASSARGGEQYF.

V and J are TRBV30 and TRBJ2-7, with a tentative D call TRBD1 (6 bases). V was cut by 0 bases and J by 3 bases, with 9 bases left in between. CDR1 is GTSNPN and CDR2 is SVGIG in the germline V gene (reference sequence). This CDR3 has 13 residues. The CDR3 here is CAWSVLQGYEQYF. The CDR3 coding sequence is TGTGCCTGGAGTGTACTACAGGGCTACGAGCAGTACTTC.

The chain links TRBV7-9 to TRBJ2-1; 12 bases match TRBD2. The CDR3 extends over 16 amino acids. V shed 5 bases and J 4 bases; nucleotides not matched to a gene: 6. In germline, CDR1 is SEHNR, CDR2 FQNEAQ (reference sequence). CDR3 nucleotide sequence: TGTGCCAGCAGCCCTAGCGGGGGGGCCTTTTACAATGAGCAGTTCTTC. This sequence encodes CASSPSGGAFYNEQFF.

Only one count was recorded for this clone. The chain recombines TRBV27 with TRBJ2-7; no definite D call. The CDR3 extends over 13 amino acids. Looked up from germline, CDR1 is MNHEY and CDR2 is SMNVEV (reference sequence). Between the trimmed V and J ends, which lost 3 bases and 0 bases, there was a span of 6 bases. The CDR3 reads CASSLTISYEQYF. CDR3 nucleotide sequence: TGTGCCAGCAGTTTGACAATCTCCTACGAGCAGTACTTC.

The gene calls are TRBV12-5 and TRBJ1-2; 8 bases map to TRBD1. Looked up from germline, CDR1 is LGHNT and CDR2 is FRNRAP. The CDR3 extends over 15 amino acids. Losses at the gene ends were 1 base for V and 8 bases for J; bases not matched to a gene: 9. The CDR3 loop reads CASGLDQGARGGYTF. In DNA, the CDR3 is TGTGCTAGTGGTTTGGACCAGGGGGCGCGTGGGGGCTACACCTTC. The full variable domain, with the rest looked up from reference TRBV12-5 and TRBJ1-2, is DARVTQTPRHKVTEMGQEVTMRCQPILGHNTVFWYRQTMMQGLELLAYFRNRAPLDDSGMPKDRFSAEMPDATLATLKIQPSEPRDSAVYFCASGLDQGARGGYTFGSGTRLTVV.

The rearrangement uses TRBV7-9 and TRBJ2-1; 8 positions agree with TRBD1. The CDR3 spans 17 residues. Germline V gene sequence: CDR1 SEHNR, CDR2 FQNEAQ (reference sequence). V dropped 5 bases and J dropped 9; count of bases not matched to a gene: 18. CDR3 in amino acids: CASSLLGTGTPSFEQFF. The CDR3, as DNA: TGTGCCAGCAGCCTCTTAGGGACAGGCACCCCGAGCTTTGAGCAGTTCTTC.

The chain combines TRBV7-2 with TRBJ1-2, with 7 positions matching TRBD1. The germline V gene has CDR1 SGHTA and CDR2 FQGNSA. J gave up 7 bases and V 10 bases, and 6 bases lay outside the gene matches. CDR3 length: 11 residues. CDR3 bases: TGTGCCATTACAGGGGAAGGTGGCTACACCTTC. It codes for CAITGEGGYTF.

This clone showed up just once. V is TRBV14 and J is TRBJ1-2; D is possibly TRBD1 (5 bases). CDR3 length: 13 amino acids. Germline assignment: CDR1 SGHDN and CDR2 FVKESK. The V end was cut by 3 bases, the J end by 2 bases, with 7 bases between. DNA for the CDR3: TGTGCCAGCAGCCACCAGGGAAACTATGGCTACACCTTC. Encoded protein: CASSHQGNYGYTF. Looking up the rest from reference TRBV14 and TRBJ1-2 gives the full variable domain: EAGVTQFPSHSVIEKGQTVTLRCDPISGHDNLYWYRRVMGKEIKFLLHFVKESKQDESGMPNNRFLAERTGGTYSTLKVQPAELEDSGVYFCASSHQGNYGYTFGSGTRLTVV.

The chain employs TRBV4-1 and TRBJ2-5; no clear D gene. The ends were cut back, 2 bases at V and 1 base at J, with 11 bases in the middle. Per the germline V gene, CDR1 is MGHRA and CDR2 is YSYEKL. The CDR3 covers 15 residues. Here the CDR3 reads CASSQNLGPQETQYF. The CDR3 nucleotides are TGCGCCAGCAGCCAAAACCTAGGCCCCCAAGAGACCCAGTACTTC.

The V call is TRBV29-1, the J call TRBJ1-5; 9 bases align to TRBD1. This CDR3 spans 14 amino acids. The J segment lost 6 bases and the V segment lost 6 bases, leaving 9 bases of the junction unmatched. Germline CDR1 and CDR2: SQVTM and ANQGSEA. The CDR3: CSVNTGGEGQPQHF. CDR3 DNA sequence: TGCAGCGTGAATACAGGGGGCGAAGGTCAGCCCCAGCATTTT. Together with reference TRBV29-1 and TRBJ1-5, the CDR3 gives the full variable domain: SAVISQKPSRDICQRGTSLTIQCQVDSQVTMMFWYRQQPGQSLTLIATANQGSEATYESGFVIDKFPISRPNLTFSTLTVSNMSPEDSSIYLCSVNTGGEGQPQHFGDGTRLSIL.

The gene calls are TRBV27 and TRBJ2-2; D unclear. Per germline, CDR1 MNHEY and CDR2 SMNVEV (reference sequence). This CDR3 region has 14 residues. Trimming shortened V by 3 bases and J by 0 bases, and 5 bases separated the two germline ends. The CDR3 DNA reads as TGTGCCAGCAGTTTGGGCACGAACACCGGGGAGCTGTTTTTT. It codes for CASSLGTNTGELFF.

J is TRBJ1-6 and V is TRBV30; D might be TRBD1 (6 bases). V shed 2 bases and J shed 11 bases, with 13 bases lying between them. This CDR3 region has 13 residues. Germline V CDR1 and CDR2: GTSNPN, SVGIG (reference sequence). For the CDR3, the DNA is TGTGCCTGGAGTCTTGGACAGTCAACACCCCTCCACTTT. Its protein product is CAWSLGQSTPLHF.

The genes are TRBV7-8 and TRBJ2-7; D uncertain. Germline V gene sequence: CDR1 SGHVS, CDR2 FQNEAQ. The CDR3 contains 12 residues. V lost 5 bases and J 4 bases, leaving 9 bases between the germline ends. The CDR3 spells CASSESSYEQYF. Here the CDR3 DNA reads TGTGCCAGCAGCGAGAGTTCGTACGAGCAGTACTTC.

This chain uses TRBV9 with TRBJ2-3, with 7 bases fitting TRBD2. The CDR3 length is 14 residues. V dropped 3 bases and J dropped 6; count of bases not matched to a gene: 7. From germline, CDR1 is SGDLS and CDR2 YYNGEE. The CDR3 region is CASSADTGRDTQYF. The CDR3 DNA is TGTGCCAGCAGCGCGGACACCGGGAGGGATACGCAGTATTTT.

V usage is TRBV4-1 and J usage is TRBJ2-7, with 13 positions matching TRBD2. Germline V gene lookup returns CDR1 MGHRA and CDR2 YSYEKL. CDR3 size: 19 residues. With 1 base clipped from V and 2 bases from J, the junction kept 11 bases outside the gene matches. CDR3 protein: CASSQVMGLAGTTPYEQYF. DNA of the CDR3: TGCGCCAGCAGCCAAGTGATGGGACTAGCGGGGACGACCCCCTACGAGCAGTACTTC.

V and J are TRBV7-9 and TRBJ1-1, with a tentative D call TRBD1 (6 bases). Trimming cost V 5 bases and J 4 bases, with 14 bases left between them. Germline V gene lookup returns CDR1 SEHNR and CDR2 FQNEAQ (reference sequence). The CDR3 contains 14 residues. The CDR3 sequence: CASSGGQVGTEAFF. CDR3 bases: TGTGCCAGCAGCGGGGGACAAGTGGGCACTGAAGCTTTCTTT.

The genes are TRBV12-5 and TRBJ2-7; 8 bases map to TRBD1. J lost 5 bases, V lost 5 bases, and 8 bases had no gene match. CDR3 length: 14 amino acids. The V gene's germline CDR1 is LGHNT and CDR2 FRNRAP. The CDR3 DNA is TGTGCTAGTGGTCACGGACAGGGATTGGACGAGCAGTACTTC. Encoded protein: CASGHGQGLDEQYF.

The chain combines TRBV4-1 with TRBJ2-7; D is undetermined. Germline CDR1 is MGHRA and CDR2 is YSYEKL. The V end was cut by 1 base, the J end by 5 bases, with 3 bases between. CDR3 length: 11 residues. The CDR3 protein is CASSQANEQYF. In DNA, the CDR3 is TGCGCCAGCAGCCAAGCTAACGAGCAGTACTTC.

This clone was observed a handful of times. The rearrangement links TRBV12-5 to TRBJ1-1; TRBD1 aligns across 9 bases. Germline trimming cut 1 base from V and 0 bases from J; bases unmatched to any gene: 3. The length of the CDR3 is 16 residues. The germline V gene has CDR1 LGHNT and CDR2 FRNRAP. CDR3 sequence: CASGLATGGLNTEAFF. The DNA for the CDR3 is TGTGCTAGTGGTTTGGCTACAGGGGGCCTGAACACTGAAGCTTTCTTT.

As DNA, the CDR3 is TGTGCCAGCAGCCCCCCGGATAAAAGCGGCGCGCTCACAGATACGCAGTATTTT. Amino acid sequence: CASSPPDKSGALTDTQYF. The V call is TRBV7-8, the J call TRBJ2-3, with D possibly matching TRBD2 (5 bases). CDR3 length: 18 residues. V was shortened by 5 bases and J by 2 bases, with 23 bases between the two germline ends. Germline CDR1 and CDR2: SGHVS and FQNEAQ.

This chain uses TRBV29-1 with TRBJ2-1, with TRBD2 matching 11 bases. Germline V gene sequence: CDR1 SQVTM, CDR2 ANQGSEA. The CDR3 extends over 18 amino acids. Unmatched junction bases numbered 14, after V lost 7 bases and J lost 0 bases. The CDR3 loop reads CSAPFSGLAVSSYNEQFF. The CDR3 DNA reads TGCAGCGCCCCCTTTTCGGGACTAGCGGTTAGCTCCTACAATGAGCAGTTCTTC.

This clone was counted a few times. This chain joins TRBV30 and TRBJ2-2; maybe TRBD1 (5 bases). This CDR3 is 13 amino acids long. The germline gives CDR1 GTSNPN, CDR2 SVGIG (reference sequence). V gave up 0 bases and J gave up 3 bases, with 5 bases separating them. CDR3 in DNA: TGTGCCTGGAGTGTACAGGACACCGGGGAGCTGTTTTTT. The encoded protein is CAWSVQDTGELFF.

The chain carries TRBV7-8 and TRBJ2-5; 10 bases are shared with TRBD1. Trimming cost V 5 bases and J 4 bases; bases outside gene matches: 4. The CDR3 length is 14 residues. Germline loops: CDR1 SGHVS, CDR2 FQNEAQ. CDR3 in DNA: TGTGCCAGCAGCCCCGGGACAGGGGCAGAGACCCAGTACTTC. This sequence encodes CASSPGTGAETQYF. Together with reference TRBV7-8 and TRBJ2-5, the CDR3 gives the full variable domain: GAGVSQSPRYKVAKRGQDVALRCDPISGHVSLFWYQQALGQGPEFLTYFQNEAQLDKSGLPSDRFFAERPEGSVSTLKIQRTQQEDSAVYLCASSPGTGAETQYFGPGTRLLVL.

This clone has a handful of counts. The J gene is TRBJ2-3, the V gene TRBV4-3, with TRBD1 matching over 7 bases. V was clipped by 4 bases and J by 2 bases; unmatched bases: 6. Germline CDR1 LGHNA, CDR2 YSLEER. The CDR3 loop spans 15 amino acids. CDR3 region: CASSLDRDLTDTQYF. In DNA form, the CDR3 reads TGCGCCAGCAGCCTCGACAGGGACCTCACAGATACGCAGTATTTT.